Each of the 15 T cell receptor beta chains below was sequenced from the same sample in a study of blood T cell repertoires in COVID-19 (dated by TCRdb to between 2020 and 2021). The library was obtained by the immunoSEQ multiplex PCR assay. The source is immuneACCESS, and TCRdb retained only in-frame sequences with V and J called. Part of the clones is not carried over; for the studies checked, unresolved V genes explain less than half of this, and the remainder is unexplained. This sample is represented by roughly 77,000 clones; approximately 90% of them were singletons. The ten largest clones represent about 4.8% of the sample. The sample was peripheral blood. The receptors were gathered from a man aged 45 to 65 with active COVID-19.

The chain has TRBV2 and TRBJ2-3; 8 nucleotides agree with TRBD1. Per germline, CDR1 SNHLY and CDR2 FYNNEI. This CDR3 contains 14 residues. The J segment lost 2 bases and the V segment lost 9 bases, leaving 7 bases of the junction unmatched. The CDR3: CASYRRGPTDTQYF. The CDR3 DNA reads as TGTGCCAGTTACCGCAGGGGGCCCACAGATACGCAGTATTTT. Full variable domain (rest looked up from reference TRBV2 and TRBJ2-3): EPEVTQTPSHQVTQMGQEVILRCVPISNHLYFYWYRQILGQKVEFLVSFYNNEISEKSEIFDDQFSVERPDGSNFTLKIRSTKLEDSAMYFCASYRRGPTDTQYFGPGTRLTVL.

The chain links TRBV11-3 to TRBJ2-2; 12 bases are a match to TRBD2. Germline loops: CDR1 SGHNT, CDR2 YENEEA. This CDR3 is 18 amino acids long. V gave up 5 bases and J gave up 0 bases; unmatched junction bases: 7. The DNA for the CDR3 is TGTGCCAGCAGCCCTCGACTAGCGGGGGCATCGAACACCGGGGAGCTGTTTTTT. Translating it yields CASSPRLAGASNTGELFF. Full variable domain (missing parts from reference TRBV11-3 and TRBJ2-2): EAGVVQSPRYKIIEKKQPVAFWCNPISGHNTLYWYLQNLGQGPELLIRYENEEAVDDSQLPKDRFSAERLKGVDSTLKIQPAELGDSAVYLCASSPRLAGASNTGELFFGEGSRLTVL.

The genes are TRBV4-3 and TRBJ2-1; a possible D gene is TRBD2 (5 bases). Germline V gene data show CDR1 as LGHNA and CDR2 as YSLEER. The CDR3 is 16 residues long. Trimming cost V 0 bases and J 5 bases, with 14 bases left between them. CDR3 amino acids: CASSQDLEGSHNEQFF. CDR3 nucleotides: TGCGCCAGCAGCCAAGATCTGGAAGGGAGCCACAATGAGCAGTTCTTC.

The CDR3: CASSPVLAGGYGELFF. The CDR3 nucleotides are TGTGCCAGCTCACCAGTGCTAGCGGGAGGCTACGGGGAGCTGTTTTTT. This rearrangement joins TRBV18 to TRBJ2-2, with 11 bases fitting TRBD2. Germline CDR1 KGHSH, CDR2 LQKENI. The CDR3 totals 16 residues. The junction had 6 bases not matched to a gene; V was cut back by 2 bases and J by 7 bases. Supplemented by reference TRBV18 and TRBJ2-2, the full variable domain reads NAGVMQNPRHLVRRRGQEARLRCSPMKGHSHVYWYRQLPEEGLKFMVYLQKENIIDESGMPKERFSAEFPKEGPSILRIQQVVRGDSAAYFCASSPVLAGGYGELFFGEGSRLTVL.

This chain joins TRBV7-2 and TRBJ2-3; 12 nucleotides agree with TRBD2. V was clipped by 5 bases and J by 4 bases; unmatched bases: 7. There are 16 residues in the CDR3. Germline V lookup: CDR1 SGHTA, CDR2 FQGNSA. CDR3 nucleotides: TGTGCCAGCAGCCTTAGTCCTAGCGGGGGGGCAGATACGCAGTATTTT. It translates to CASSLSPSGGADTQYF.

The chain links TRBV5-1 to TRBJ1-1, with D unclear. Germline assignment: CDR1 SGHRS and CDR2 YFSETQ. The CDR3 is 14 residues long. The germline V and J ends were trimmed by 0 bases and 0 bases, with 6 bases remaining between them. The CDR3 spells CASSLGEMNTEAFF. The CDR3 nucleotides are TGCGCCAGCAGCTTGGGGGAGATGAACACTGAAGCTTTCTTT.

CDR3 bases: TGCAGCCAGCGACAGACCAAAAACATTCAGTACTTC. This encodes CSQRQTKNIQYF. The chain combines TRBV29-1 with TRBJ2-4; TRBD1 might be the D (5 bases). V lost 8 bases and J 2 bases, leaving 10 bases between the germline ends. Germline V gene sequence: CDR1 SQVTM, CDR2 ANQGSEA. This CDR3 contains 12 residues. Full variable domain (outside the CDR3, taken from reference TRBV29-1 and TRBJ2-4): SAVISQKPSRDICQRGTSLTIQCQVDSQVTMMFWYRQQPGQSLTLIATANQGSEATYESGFVIDKFPISRPNLTFSTLTVSNMSPEDSSIYLCSQRQTKNIQYFGAGTRLSVL.

This chain links TRBV5-8 with TRBJ2-7, with D possibly matching TRBD2 (6 bases). CDR1 is SGHTS and CDR2 is YDEGEE in the germline V gene. The CDR3 totals 15 residues. Trimming cost V 5 bases and J 6 bases, with 21 bases left between them. Here the CDR3 reads CASSYLTGGLGEQYF. The CDR3 nucleotides read TGTGCCAGCAGTTATCTAACCGGGGGTCTCGGCGAGCAGTACTTC.

The CDR3, as DNA: TGTGCCAGCAGTGAAATGGAGGTAGCCAAAAACATTCAGTACTTC. Its protein is CASSEMEVAKNIQYF. This chain connects TRBV2 to TRBJ2-4, with D perhaps matching TRBD2 (5 bases). Between the trimmed V and J ends, which lost 2 bases and 0 bases, there was a span of 8 bases. The CDR3 spans 15 residues. Germline V gene lookup returns CDR1 SNHLY and CDR2 FYNNEI. Full variable domain (remainder filled in from reference TRBV2 and TRBJ2-4): EPEVTQTPSHQVTQMGQEVILRCVPISNHLYFYWYRQILGQKVEFLVSFYNNEISEKSEIFDDQFSVERPDGSNFTLKIRSTKLEDSAMYFCASSEMEVAKNIQYFGAGTRLSVL.

The chain combines TRBV9 with TRBJ2-1, with TRBD1 identical over 8 bases. The CDR3 runs 16 residues. The junction had 7 bases not matched to a gene; V was cut back by 0 bases and J by 5 bases. Looked up from germline, CDR1 is SGDLS and CDR2 is YYNGEE. In nucleotides, the CDR3 is TGTGCCAGCAGCGTAGACCCCAGGGGGCTCGACAATGAGCAGTTCTTC. Translation: CASSVDPRGLDNEQFF.

J is TRBJ1-3 and V is TRBV3-1 (or the pseudogene TRBV3-2); D is uncertain. CDR1 is LGHDT, CDR2 YNNKEL, per germline (reference sequence). The V and J ends lost 1 base and 2 bases respectively, with 9 bases between them. The CDR3 spans 15 residues. CDR3 sequence: CASSQVAVTGNTIYF. The CDR3 bases are TGTGCCAGCAGCCAAGTAGCCGTAACTGGAAACACCATATATTTT.

The CDR3 is CAISEEGANQPQHF. Here the CDR3 DNA reads TGTGCCATCAGTGAGGAGGGCGCGAATCAGCCCCAGCATTTT. This chain connects TRBV10-3 to TRBJ1-5; D unclear. Trimming cost V 2 bases and J 4 bases, with 9 bases left between them. The V gene's germline CDR1 is ENHRY and CDR2 SYGVKD. CDR3 length: 14 amino acids.

V gene TRBV5-4 combines with J gene TRBJ1-1, with 7 bases fitting TRBD1. After removal of 1 base from V and 3 bases from J, the junction contained 3 bases not matched to a gene. The CDR3 sequence is 14 residues long. Germline lookup yields CDR1 SGHNT and CDR2 YYREEE (reference sequence). CDR3 nucleotide sequence: TGTGCCAGCAGCTTGAACCAGGGGGACACTGAAGCTTTCTTT. It specifies CASSLNQGDTEAFF.

The gene calls are TRBV6-2 or TRBV6-3 and TRBJ2-3, with D perhaps matching TRBD1 or TRBD2 (5 bases each). Trimming took off 7 bases at V and 2 bases at J, with 13 bases between the two ends. The CDR3 has 14 residues. CDR1 and CDR2 (germline): MNHEY, SVGEGT. CDR3 loop: CASTPGPYTDTQYF. Here the CDR3 DNA reads TGTGCCAGCACCCCGGGGCCATACACAGATACGCAGTATTTT.

V gene TRBV2 combines with J gene TRBJ2-5; D gene ambiguous. This CDR3 is built from 12 residues. From germline, CDR1 is SNHLY and CDR2 FYNNEI. The V end lost 6 bases, the J end lost 1 base, and 6 bases lay between the germline ends. The CDR3 loop is CASRDTQETQYF. In DNA form, the CDR3 reads TGTGCCAGCAGAGACACCCAAGAGACCCAGTACTTC. Variable domain in full (rest from reference TRBV2 and TRBJ2-5): EPEVTQTPSHQVTQMGQEVILRCVPISNHLYFYWYRQILGQKVEFLVSFYNNEISEKSEIFDDQFSVERPDGSNFTLKIRSTKLEDSAMYFCASRDTQETQYFGPGTRLLVL.